This T cell receptor beta chain stems from a study of cytomegalovirus exposure and HLA in healthy donors (dated by TCRdb to the late 2010s). For context, the study as a whole: An earlier analysis of several hundred of the donors reported roughly 270 Gb of sequence data and more than 90 million unique TCR beta sequences from about 179 million T cells. Donor age, sex, ethnicity and CMV serostatus were collected together with the repertoire data. Five DR-DQ haplotypes were treated as single units for association and clustering because of strong linkage in the cohort. HLA typing covered class I and class II loci at four-digit resolution. About 320 gigabases of sequencing data and 80 million or so unique TCR sequences were included in an early release covering 500 to 750 HLA-typed donors. Among the approximately 420 genotyped donors, around 81% belonged to the genetic ancestry cluster associated with self-reported Caucasian donors. The study aimed to test whether signatures of past pathogen exposure could be identified by cataloging public T cell receptors. On average, about 240,000 unique TCR beta nucleotide sequences were sequenced per donor among several hundred genotyped donors of the cohort, with roughly 19% of those sequences being non-productive. To decide whether each TCR beta V gene segment behaved as functional or pseudogenic, an earlier analysis of fewer than 750 of the donors relied on high-throughput TCR beta sequencing. To predict cytomegalovirus infection status, the study brought together high-throughput TCR immunosequencing, statistical association of individual TCRs with disease status, and machine learning. The T cell repertoires of several hundred subjects were profiled by immunosequencing and related to cytomegalovirus serostatus. Rather than using new phenotypic data, the later analysis identified candidate immune exposures from TCR beta sequences and from how often those sequences occurred across donors. In a later analysis, previously published TCR beta repertoires from fewer than 750 donors were re-analyzed and high-resolution HLA genotyping was added so that TCR occurrence patterns could be studied. In addition to the first cohort of 666 subjects, a separate validation cohort of approximately 120 different subjects was used. The number of donors typed differed by locus, with 629-630 for A, B, C, DRB1 and DQB1, 522 for DQA1, 600 to 610 for DPA1, and under 490 for DPB1. Every repertoire in the discovery cohort had been generated on one and the same sequencing platform. In a later genetic analysis, genome-wide SNP genotypes for about three fifths of the roughly 670 donors were used, and that subset was treated as a discovery cohort.

The paper as a whole reports these results and caveats: Sequencing depth was assumed to be roughly uniform across donors in the presence/absence analyses, though that assumption may not hold. Fewer than 20 rarely observed V segments, including chromosome 9 orphons, were excluded from the earlier analysis of several hundred of the donors because counts were too low. The cohort was sequenced for TCR beta chains only, and without alpha or paired-chain data the features that could be detected were limited. A later analysis associated some 17,000 TCR beta sequences with specific HLA alleles at a false discovery rate of 0.05. A later genetic analysis reported fewer N-insertions in productive TCRs among donors in an Asian-associated ancestry cluster than the roughly 670-donor mean. In a later genetic analysis, a missense DCLRE1C variant was associated with V-gene and J-gene trimming of TCR beta chains, and the association was replicated in an independent cohort. The authors suggested that the approach could potentially be generalized to other disease states and immunological phenotypes. Most CMV-associated TCR beta chains appeared to be HLA-restricted in a later analysis, and the HLA associations seemed to be driven largely by CMV exposure. A later analysis found that HLA-associated TCR beta chains were more clonally expanded and had lower generation probabilities than equally common non-associated chains. Some IMGT-functional V segments, including TRBV6-2 and TRBV6-3, could not be distinguished by the 87-base-pair reads and were therefore excluded. A cluster of highly shared sequence variants was judged likely to be a technical artifact of the sequencing pipeline. Cytomegalovirus status was reported to be diagnosed by the classifier with high specificity and sensitivity in both the original and validation cohorts. Several of the top co-occurrence clusters appeared to be linked to parvovirus B19, influenza, CMV and Epstein-Barr virus, according to a later analysis. Broadly in line with IMGT annotations, most TCR beta V segments showed up in productive rearrangements about 87% or about 30% of the time in an earlier analysis of several hundred of the donors. According to a later analysis, TCR association rates differed among HLA loci, with DRB1 alleles showing the most associated TCRs and HLA-C alleles showing the fewest. Strong co-occurrence of HLA alleles, especially DR and DQ, made assigning TCR associations to individual alleles difficult. A total of 150 to 200 TCR beta chains were listed by the study as associated with cytomegalovirus. Correlated functional status among segregating V segments might be attributable to linkage disequilibrium, but an unknown experimental factor could not be ruled out. In vitro tests confirmed that a few of the cytomegalovirus-associated TCR beta chains recognize cytomegalovirus antigens. Because HLA typing was missing for some donors at each locus, association tests included only the typed subset. The only immune exposure information available for the cohort was CMV serostatus. Most TCR sequences were seen in very few donors, while some public TCRs were found in many individuals. A further reported finding was that TCR beta sequences accurately predicted the HLA-A and HLA-B alleles for most subjects in the first cohort.

Based on the germline V gene (reference sequence), the CDR1 and CDR2 sequences are LNHDA and SQIVND. V is trimmed back by 3 bases and J by 5 bases, and the junction contains 9 bases that no gene match accounts for. Counted from cysteine to phenylalanine, this CDR3 has 15 amino acids. Only CDR3 DNA remains: 45 bases, in frame from the first base. This clone was seen only a few times. The antigen it recognizes is unknown. No qualities accompany the bases; no much larger clone lies one base away. Library prep was done by the immunoSEQ multiplex PCR assay. A mixture of 60 forward primers for TCR Vbeta segments and 13 reverse primers for TCR Jbeta segments was used in the multiplex PCR. The CDR3 region of rearranged TCR beta genes was amplified from genomic DNA with a multiplex PCR assay. Amplified TCR beta libraries were sequenced as 87-base-pair reads on the Illumina HiSeq System. Turning to the authors' computational methods: A later analysis counted approximately 76 million unique TCR beta chains across the roughly 700 repertoires, and 9 million to 14 million of these chains were shared by at least two donors. A nearest-neighbor algorithm error-corrected the raw reads and collapsed the reads into unique sequences, merging closely related sequences to remove PCR and sequencing errors. To assign V, D and J gene segments, CDR3 sequences were aligned to IMGT reference sequences. For a sequence to be retained, at least a six-nucleotide match to both a V gene segment and a J gene segment was required. Rearrangements were called productive when the CDR3 lacked stop codons and stayed in frame with V and J; all others were non-productive. CDR3 was defined according to IMGT convention as the region running from the second conserved V-encoded cysteine to the conserved J-encoded phenylalanine. The earlier analysis of about 530 of the donors excluded any sequence lacking an unambiguous match to a single V gene segment. An earlier analysis of almost 600 of the donors classified V segments as functional when productive rearrangements were above 56.7% and as segregating when the standard deviation between donors was above 5%. A statistical classification framework was built to diagnose cytomegalovirus status from the catalog of TCR beta chain sequences. A later analysis assigned V and J genes by comparing TCR nucleotide sequences with IMGT/GENE-DB human TR gene sequences. The TCRdist pipeline was used in a later analysis to assign CDR3 sequences and most-parsimonious VDJ recombination scenarios. In a later analysis, each TCR beta chain was defined by its CDR3 amino acid sequence together with its V-gene family, and reads lacking a unique V-gene family were excluded. In a later analysis, 450 to 600 highly shared, low-generation-probability nucleotide sequences were removed to address suspected cross-contamination and a sequencing artifact. For each public chain, a later analysis derived a clonal expansion index from normalized ranks of inferred template counts within each repertoire. A later analysis computed generation probabilities with a VDJ recombination model fitted to out-of-frame rearrangements, and checked the results against IGoR. Hypergeometric tests were used in a later analysis to score TCR-TCR, TCR-HLA and TCR-CMV co-occurrence, with a repertoire-size bias correction applied to the TCR pairs. To estimate false discovery rates, a later analysis permuted the HLA or CMV assignments 20 times. In a later analysis, co-occurring TCRs were grouped using DBSCAN, and TCRdist sequence similarity was added for clustering within HLA-allele-positive subsets. For co-occurrence clustering, repertoires with fewer than 30,000 or more than 120,000 public chains were excluded, along with about five repertoires with anomalous nucleotide sharing. TCRdb mirrors the immuneACCESS table, restricted to in-frame sequences. Some clones are absent from its copies; in checked studies, under half trace to an unresolved V gene, and the reason for the others is unknown. From that table come the V and J calls and clone size; the DNA was used to work out D and trimming. The sample table records 150,000 to 200,000 clones; more than 80% of these occur just once. The ten most abundant clones make up approximately 2.9% of the sample.

The cohort comprised fewer than 700 healthy bone marrow donors. Cohort members were all nominally healthy when sampled, although unrecorded immune exposures were likely present. The donor was CMV seropositive and was included in the group of 289 seropositive cohort members. Each donor provided a peripheral blood sample, and peripheral blood mononuclear cells were used for TCR beta sequencing. The Qiagen DNeasy Blood Extraction Kit was used to extract genomic DNA from the blood cell samples. Sequenced input: PBMCs. The V and J genes are TRBV19 and TRBJ2-7; a stretch of 8 junction bases matches TRBD1. The TCR comes from a woman between 45 and 60 years old in good health and CMV-seropositive. The CDR3 in this case is CASSMDSGGLHEQYF. The DNA sequence follows: TGTGCCAGTAGTATGGACTCAGGGGGCTTGCACGAGCAGTACTTC.